The clone carrying this TCR beta chain was seen a single time. What it binds is not known. Data came from immunoSEQ multiplex PCR; TCRdb stores just in-frame clones and leaves some out. The table records around 84,000 clones, 85% to 95% of them present only once. Per the germline V gene, CDR1 is SGDLS and CDR2 is YYNGEE. The V and J ends lost 5 bases and 5 bases respectively, with 7 bases between them. CDR3 length equals 12 residues. Cycle 7 day 1, cycle 4 day 1, and baseline were the timepoints at which blood was sampled. This sample was included in a study of OX40 agonist ivuxolimab in advanced cancers. About the research overall: The study gave patients intravenous ivuxolimab at 0.01 to 10 mg/kg every 2 weeks.

Study conclusions and caveats: Also present in some nonresponders was a low level of normalized T-cell clonal expansion. More expanded clones were found, on average, in CD8+ than in CD4+ T cells.

This specimen was CD4+ or CD8+ T cells sorted from blood, taken in a trial of the OX40 agonist ivuxolimab. This clonotype was obtained from an adult with an advanced solid tumor such as melanoma, head and neck, liver or kidney cancer. The chain combines TRBV9 with TRBJ2-2, with D possibly being TRBD2 (6 bases). The CDR3 coding sequence is TGTGCCAGCAGAAGCGGGACCGGGGAGCTGTTTTTT. Residues: CASRSGTGELFF.